These T cell receptor beta chains were read from a single sample in a study of blood T cell repertoires in COVID-19. TCRdb's copy holds only in-frame clones and misses some; the assay was immunoSEQ multiplex PCR. The profile shows 380,000 or so clones, approximately 77% of them singletons. Sequences were obtained from peripheral blood. These receptors all stem from a human donor with acute or convalescent COVID-19. The donor label of this sample is uncertain. The CDR3 runs from the conserved cysteine through the conserved F or W. D genes are given only for firm matches. The size field is filled for only some rows; it gives once, few, many or a size class.

size: NA
V: TRBV7-6
J: TRBJ2-1
D: NA
DNA: TGTGCCAGCAGCAACCTAGGTGTCGAGCAGTTCTTC
CDR3: CASSNLGVEQFF

size: NA
V: TRBV19
J: TRBJ2-1
D: NA
DNA: TGTGCCAGTAGTATTGGCGGGACAGCCTACAATGAGCAGTTCTTC
CDR3: CASSIGGTAYNEQFF

size: NA
V: TRBV5-1
J: TRBJ2-1
D: NA
DNA: TGCGCCAGCAGGCGAGACGGGAGCTCCTACAATGAGCAGTTCTTC
CDR3: CASRRDGSSYNEQFF

size: once
V: TRBV7-8
J: TRBJ1-6
D: NA
DNA: TGTGCCAGCAGCTTAGCCACAGCACCCCGGGGATCACCCCTCCACTTT
CDR3: CASSLATAPRGSPLHF

size: once
V: TRBV11-2
J: TRBJ2-1
D: NA
DNA: TGTGCCAGCAGCCCTCCCGTAGGGGATGAGCAGTTCTTC
CDR3: CASSPPVGDEQFF

size: once
V: TRBV9
J: TRBJ2-1
D: NA
DNA: TGTGCCAGCAGCGCCCAGGTCCGGCTAGCAAATGAGCAGTTCTTC
CDR3: CASSAQVRLANEQFF

size: NA
V: TRBV6-5
J: TRBJ1-1
D: NA
DNA: TGTGCCAGCAGTTTGACAGAGCGCACTGAAGCTTTCTTT
CDR3: CASSLTERTEAFF

size: NA
V: TRBV30
J: TRBJ2-1
D: TRBD2
DNA: TGTGCCTGGCGTTACGGGACTAGCGGGAGCAATGAGCAGTTCTTC
CDR3: CAWRYGTSGSNEQFF

size: NA
V: TRBV5-1
J: TRBJ2-7
D: TRBD2
DNA: TGCGCCAGCTCGGGGGGTAGCAGCGGGTTCGAGCAGTACTTC
CDR3: CASSGGSSGFEQYF

size: NA
V: TRBV5-1
J: TRBJ2-1
D: TRBD2
DNA: TGCGCCAGCAGCTTTCCTAGCGGCCGATTAAACAATGAGCAGTTCTTC
CDR3: CASSFPSGRLNNEQFF

size: few
V: TRBV14
J: TRBJ2-7
D: NA
DNA: TGTGCCAGCAGCCAAGACTACGTCGAGCAGTACTTC
CDR3: CASSQDYVEQYF

size: NA
V: TRBV2
J: TRBJ1-6
D: NA
DNA: TGTGCCAGCAGTGAGCGCCCGTTAGAGAATTCACCCCTCCACTTT
CDR3: CASSERPLENSPLHF

size: NA
V: TRBV30
J: TRBJ2-5
D: TRBD1
DNA: TGTGCCTGGAGCGTCGGGACAGGAAAAGAGACCCAGTACTTC
CDR3: CAWSVGTGKETQYF

size: once
V: TRBV6-5
J: TRBJ1-2
D: NA
DNA: TGTGCCAGCAGTTACGTATCCGCTGAGGGAGGCTATGGCTACACCTTC
CDR3: CASSYVSAEGGYGYTF

size: NA
V: TRBV29-1
J: TRBJ1-1
D: TRBD1
DNA: TGCAGCGTTCTTGGGACAGGGCCAGCTTTCTTT
CDR3: CSVLGTGPAFF

size: NA
V: TRBV29-1
J: TRBJ2-7
D: NA
DNA: TGCAGCGTTGTCCCCAACTCCTACGAGCAGTACTTC
CDR3: CSVVPNSYEQYF

size: NA
V: TRBV5-5
J: TRBJ1-5
D: NA
DNA: TGTGCCAGCAGCACGAGGCCACTCATAGGCAATCAGCCCCAGCATTTT
CDR3: CASSTRPLIGNQPQHF

size: once
V: TRBV2
J: TRBJ1-2
D: NA
DNA: TGTGCCAGCAGTGAAGAGTGGGGGGGCTCCCTCGAGGGCTACACCTTC
CDR3: CASSEEWGGSLEGYTF

size: NA
V: TRBV5-1
J: TRBJ2-5
D: TRBD1
DNA: TGCGCCAGCAGCAAAGGGACAGGGGGCGGGGAGACCCAGTACTTC
CDR3: CASSKGTGGGETQYF

size: NA
V: TRBV3-1/TRBV3-2
J: TRBJ1-6
D: TRBD1
DNA: TGTGCCAGCAGCCCTGAAGGGGGCGGCTATAATTCACCCCTCCACTTT
CDR3: CASSPEGGGYNSPLHF

size: once
V: TRBV10-3
J: TRBJ1-5
D: TRBD1
DNA: TGTGCCATCAGACAAACAGGGGATCAGCCCCAGCATTTT
CDR3: CAIRQTGDQPQHF

size: NA
V: TRBV28
J: TRBJ2-3
D: TRBD2
DNA: TGTGCCACCCGCGGGGGGCCGAGCACAGATACGCAGTATTTT
CDR3: CATRGGPSTDTQYF

size: NA
V: TRBV6-5
J: TRBJ2-3
D: NA
DNA: TGTGCCAGCAGTTATACCCCCGGGGGCACAGATACGCAGTATTTT
CDR3: CASSYTPGGTDTQYF

size: NA
V: TRBV6-2/TRBV6-3
J: TRBJ2-3
D: TRBD2
DNA: TGTGCCAGCAGTTTCGACCCCGGACTAGCGGGGGCCAGCACAGATACGCAGTATTTT
CDR3: CASSFDPGLAGASTDTQYF

size: many
V: TRBV5-4
J: TRBJ2-3
D: NA
DNA: TGTGCCAGCAGTCCGTCCGTTGTTGCAGATACGCAGTATTTT
CDR3: CASSPSVVADTQYF

size: NA
V: TRBV9
J: TRBJ2-3
D: TRBD1
DNA: TGTGCCAGCAGGACAGGGGGTTTAGGCACAGATACGCAGTATTTT
CDR3: CASRTGGLGTDTQYF

size: once
V: TRBV5-6
J: TRBJ1-2
D: NA
DNA: TGTGCCAGCAGCTTGGGTAGGAGGGTCCGGGAGGATGGCTACACCTTC
CDR3: CASSLGRRVREDGYTF

size: NA
V: TRBV24-1
J: TRBJ2-5
D: TRBD1
DNA: TGTGCCACCAGTCGAGGGGGCGAAGAGACCCAGTACTTC
CDR3: CATSRGGEETQYF

size: NA
V: TRBV9
J: TRBJ1-2
D: TRBD1
DNA: TGTGCCAGCAGCGCAGGGGGCGCAGGCTATGGCTACACCTTC
CDR3: CASSAGGAGYGYTF

size: NA
V: TRBV28
J: TRBJ1-2
D: NA
DNA: TGTGCCAGCAGCCCAGGGATCCAGGGATATGGCTACACCTTC
CDR3: CASSPGIQGYGYTF

size: NA
V: TRBV28
J: TRBJ1-5
D: NA
DNA: TGTGCCAGCGACAAACAGGGAAGATCGGATCAGCCCCAGCATTTT
CDR3: CASDKQGRSDQPQHF

size: few
V: TRBV9
J: TRBJ1-6
D: TRBD1
DNA: TGTGCCAGCAGCCCGGGGGACAGGGGTAGTTCACCCCTCCACTTT
CDR3: CASSPGDRGSSPLHF

size: NA
V: TRBV3-1/TRBV3-2
J: TRBJ1-2
D: NA
DNA: TGTGCCAGCAGCCAAGACTTCGTGACAGGAGACATCTATGGCTACACCTTC
CDR3: CASSQDFVTGDIYGYTF

size: NA
V: TRBV27
J: TRBJ2-7
D: TRBD2
DNA: TGTGCCAGCAGTCAAGGACTAGCGGGAGTTATGGGGTACGAGCAGTACTTC
CDR3: CASSQGLAGVMGYEQYF

size: NA
V: TRBV6-5
J: TRBJ2-2
D: NA
DNA: TGTGCCAGCAAAGGGGCGAACACCGGGGAGCTGTTTTTT
CDR3: CASKGANTGELFF

size: NA
V: TRBV27
J: TRBJ2-5
D: TRBD1
DNA: TGTGCCAGCAGTTTGGACAGGGGTCCCTCAGAGACCCAGTACTTC
CDR3: CASSLDRGPSETQYF

size: NA
V: TRBV29-1
J: TRBJ1-2
D: NA
DNA: TGCAGCGTTGAATATGACGGGAGCTATGGCTACACCTTC
CDR3: CSVEYDGSYGYTF

size: NA
V: TRBV29-1
J: TRBJ2-3
D: TRBD1
DNA: TGCAGCGTGGACCTACAGGGGCGAGATACGCAGTATTTT
CDR3: CSVDLQGRDTQYF

size: NA
V: TRBV5-1
J: TRBJ1-2
D: NA
DNA: TGCGCCAGCAGCTCAGGACAGCCACTCTATGGCTACACCTTC
CDR3: CASSSGQPLYGYTF

size: NA
V: TRBV7-8
J: TRBJ2-2
D: NA
DNA: TGTGCCAGCAGCCTACTTGCAGGGTTCGGTACCGGGGAGCTGTTTTTT
CDR3: CASSLLAGFGTGELFF

size: few
V: TRBV5-6
J: TRBJ1-2
D: TRBD1
DNA: TGTGCCAGCAGCTATTCCGACAGGGGCTATGGCTACACCTTC
CDR3: CASSYSDRGYGYTF

size: NA
V: TRBV19
J: TRBJ2-3
D: NA
DNA: TGTGCCAGTAGTATCCAGGGCACAGATACGCAGTATTTT
CDR3: CASSIQGTDTQYF

size: NA
V: TRBV12-2
J: TRBJ1-2
D: NA
DNA: TGTGCAAGTCGCTTTCGTGCACTGGGGAGGGAACATGGCTACACCTTC
CDR3: CASRFRALGREHGYTF

size: NA
V: TRBV25-1
J: TRBJ1-3
D: NA
DNA: TGTGCCAGCATTGGGCGGGGAGTCTCTGGAAACACCATATATTTT
CDR3: CASIGRGVSGNTIYF

size: NA
V: TRBV23-1
J: TRBJ2-7
D: NA
DNA: TGCGCCAGCAGTCGCCTTCGGGCCTACGAGCAGTACTTC
CDR3: CASSRLRAYEQYF

size: NA
V: TRBV11-2
J: TRBJ2-2
D: NA
DNA: TGTGCCAGCAGCTTGAGGAGGGCGGCCGGGGAGCTGTTTTTT
CDR3: CASSLRRAAGELFF

size: NA
V: TRBV19
J: TRBJ1-1
D: TRBD1
DNA: TGTGCCAGTAGTATGGACAGGGCCTGGACTGAAGCTTTCTTT
CDR3: CASSMDRAWTEAFF

size: NA
V: TRBV9
J: TRBJ2-2
D: NA
DNA: TGTGCCAGCAGCCGTGACACCAACATACACACCGGGGAGCTGTTTTTT
CDR3: CASSRDTNIHTGELFF

size: NA
V: TRBV10-1
J: TRBJ1-5
D: NA
DNA: TGCGCCAGCATTAGGGGGATTAGCAATCAGCCCCAGCATTTT
CDR3: CASIRGISNQPQHF